This passage covers 4 T cell receptor beta chains from one sample sequenced in a study of long-term antiretroviral therapy in people with HIV. This was the immunoSEQ v3.0 assay at survey level. The assay was immunoSEQ multiplex PCR, and TCRdb's table has in-frame clones only and misses some. The data contain around 37,000 clones, roughly 85% of them singletons. Source: unsorted PBMCs, taken about 3.4 years after starting antiretroviral therapy. These receptors came from a young man with HIV.

The V call is TRBV7-9, the J call TRBJ2-7; 8 bases agree with TRBD1. The CDR3 has 15 residues. Per germline, CDR1 SEHNR and CDR2 FQNEAQ (reference sequence). V trimming: 5 bases; J trimming: 3 bases; junction bases outside the gene matches: 9. Here the CDR3 DNA reads TGTGCCAGCAGCAGACAGGGGAGCAGCGGCTACGAGCAGTACTTC. Translation: CASSRQGSSGYEQYF.

The chain joins TRBV13 to TRBJ2-7; no clear D. The CDR3 covers 14 residues. Trimming took off 3 bases at V and 4 bases at J, with 13 bases between the two ends. The germline V gene encodes CDR1 PRHDT and CDR2 FYEKMQ (reference sequence). The chain's CDR3 is CASSLVAAPYEQYF. The CDR3 DNA follows: TGTGCCAGCAGCTTGGTAGCAGCGCCTTACGAGCAGTACTTC.

The genes are TRBV19 and TRBJ2-7, with D perhaps being TRBD1 or TRBD2 (7 bases each). CDR3 size: 15 residues. Germline V gene sequence: CDR1 LNHDA, CDR2 SQIVND (reference sequence). The V end lost 7 bases, the J end lost 5 bases, and 21 bases lay between the germline ends. The CDR3 bases are TGTGCCAGTATTCCCGGCGTGGGGGGGACAGACGAGCAGTACTTC. Translating it yields CASIPGVGGTDEQYF. The full variable domain, its missing parts supplied by reference TRBV19 and TRBJ2-7, is DGGITQSPKYLFRKEGQNVTLSCEQNLNHDAMYWYRQDPGQGLRLIYYSQIVNDFQKGDIAEGYSVSREKKESFPLTVTSAQKNPTAFYLCASIPGVGGTDEQYFGPGTRLTVT.

This chain connects TRBV7-9 to TRBJ2-1; D gene ambiguous. This CDR3 has 14 amino acids. Germline-derived CDR1 and CDR2 are SEHNR and FQNEAQ (reference sequence). V dropped 7 bases and J dropped 4 bases, with 14 bases sitting between them. The DNA for the CDR3 is TGTGCCAGCAACCTAGGGTGGGTTTACAATGAGCAGTTCTTC. It codes for CASNLGWVYNEQFF.